This T cell receptor beta chain stems from a study of OX40 agonist ivuxolimab in advanced cancers. Study-level background: An anti-OX40 (CD134) antibody with agonistic activity, ivuxolimab, was administered to patients. Cancers in dose escalation were hepatocellular, melanoma, renal cell and head and neck.

CDR1 is LNHNV and CDR2 is YYDKDF in the germline V gene (reference sequence). Trimming stripped 1 base from V and 5 bases from J, with 8 bases between. CDR3 size: 13 residues. This clone turned up a few times. The assay was immunoSEQ multiplex PCR, and TCRdb's table has in-frame clones only and misses some. The sample lists some 74,000 clones, roughly 86% occurring once. Sampling of blood occurred at baseline, cycle 4 day 1, and cycle 7 day 1. V gene TRBV15 combines with J gene TRBJ2-5; D is perhaps TRBD2 (6 bases). The sequence was collected from an adult with an advanced solid tumor such as melanoma, head and neck, liver or kidney cancer. The starting material was CD4+ or CD8+ T cells sorted from blood, obtained in a trial of the OX40 agonist ivuxolimab. CDR3 region: CATSRGGVETQYF. The DNA of the CDR3 is TGTGCCACCAGCAGAGGGGGGGTCGAGACCCAGTACTTC.